One and the same sample provided the 22 T cell receptor beta chains below, sequenced in a study of cytomegalovirus exposure and HLA in healthy donors. In the PCR, 60 Vbeta and 13 Jbeta primers were used. Clones were sequenced by immunoSEQ multiplex PCR, and TCRdb holds only the in-frame ones, with some missing. The table lists around 100,000 clones, 70% to 85% of them singletons. Sequenced: PBMCs. Source of these receptors: a woman between 18 and 30 years old in good health and CMV-seronegative.

The V gene is TRBV19, the J gene TRBJ1-1, with TRBD1 as a possible D gene (5 bases). V shed 3 bases and J shed 3 bases, with 8 bases lying between them. CDR3 length: 13 residues. Germline lookup yields CDR1 LNHDA and CDR2 SQIVND (reference sequence). The CDR3 loop reads CASSIGGDTEAFF. The CDR3, as DNA: TGTGCCAGTAGTATCGGGGGGGACACTGAAGCTTTCTTT.

This clone occurred a few times. J is TRBJ1-1 and V is TRBV19; no reliable D call. CDR1 is LNHDA and CDR2 is SQIVND in the germline V gene (reference sequence). The CDR3 length is 16 residues. The V end lost 1 base, the J end lost 1 base, and 13 bases lay between the germline ends. The CDR3 spells CASSIVIGLPNTEAFF. CDR3 coding DNA: TGTGCCAGTAGTATAGTAATCGGACTCCCGAACACTGAAGCTTTCTTT.

The CDR3 DNA is TGTGCCAGCAGCCGGGGACAGGGGGATGGCTACACCTTC. Its protein product is CASSRGQGDGYTF. This chain links TRBV11-3 with TRBJ1-2, with TRBD1 identical over 11 bases. The trim removed 5 bases at V and 6 bases at J, leaving 2 bases unmatched. CDR1 SGHNT and CDR2 YENEEA come from the germline V gene. The CDR3 totals 13 residues. Together with reference TRBV11-3 and TRBJ1-2, the CDR3 gives the full variable domain: EAGVVQSPRYKIIEKKQPVAFWCNPISGHNTLYWYLQNLGQGPELLIRYENEEAVDDSQLPKDRFSAERLKGVDSTLKIQPAELGDSAVYLCASSRGQGDGYTFGSGTRLTVV.

The chain combines TRBV28 with TRBJ1-5, with TRBD1 matching 7 bases. The CDR3 is 14 amino acids. Germline loops: CDR1 MDHEN, CDR2 SYDVKM. V shed 7 bases, J shed 7 bases, and the junction held 10 bases outside the gene matches. In nucleotides, the CDR3 is TGTGCCAGCATAGCAACGGACAGGTCCCAGCCCCAGCATTTT. Protein product: CASIATDRSQPQHF.

The sample holds one count of this clone. This sequence joins TRBV5-1 and TRBJ2-1; the match to TRBD1 covers 10 bases. The germline V gene encodes CDR1 SGHRS and CDR2 YFSETQ. The CDR3 length is 15 residues. Germline trimming cut 4 bases from V and 8 bases from J; bases unmatched to any gene: 9. CDR3 coding DNA: TGCGCCAGCAGCGCACGTCCTGGGACAGGGGATGAGCAGTTCTTC. Amino acid sequence: CASSARPGTGDEQFF.

This clone has just a few counts. The chain recombines TRBV6-5 with TRBJ2-1, with D unclear. Germline CDR1 MNHEY, CDR2 SVGAGI. The germline V and J ends were trimmed by 10 bases and 2 bases, with 12 bases remaining between them. The CDR3 is 13 residues long. CDR3 loop: CATLARTYNEQFF. For the CDR3, the DNA is TGTGCCACTTTAGCCCGTACCTACAATGAGCAGTTCTTC.

V and J are TRBV28 and TRBJ2-5, with 9 bases fitting TRBD2. Unmatched junction bases numbered 6, after V lost 6 bases and J lost 4 bases. The CDR3 contains 14 residues. Per the germline V gene, CDR1 is MDHEN and CDR2 is SYDVKM. In nucleotides, the CDR3 is TGTGCCAGCAGAATCGGACTAGCGCGAGAGACCCAGTACTTC. Its translation is CASRIGLARETQYF. The variable domain in full, with the rest retrieved from reference TRBV28 and TRBJ2-5, is DVKVTQSSRYLVKRTGEKVFLECVQDMDHENMFWYRQDPGLGLRLIYFSYDVKMKEKGDIPEGYSVSREKKERFSLILESASTNQTSMYLCASRIGLARETQYFGPGTRLLVL.

The V gene is TRBV2, the J gene TRBJ1-3; D is perhaps TRBD1 (6 bases). CDR1 is SNHLY and CDR2 is FYNNEI in the germline V gene. The CDR3 spans 12 residues. CDR3 sequence (DNA): TGTGCGTCTCAGGGGCCTGGAAACACCATATATTTT. Its translation: CASQGPGNTIYF.

This chain uses TRBV10-3 with TRBJ1-5; no reliable D call. Germline CDR1 and CDR2: ENHRY and SYGVKD. Trimming left V 0 bases short and J 2 bases short, with 14 bases between. The CDR3 loop spans 17 amino acids. CDR3 residues: CAISESGRRKGNQPQHF. In DNA form, the CDR3 reads TGTGCCATCAGTGAGTCGGGCCGGAGGAAGGGCAATCAGCCCCAGCATTTT.

This clone was recorded a few times. This sequence joins TRBV27 and TRBJ2-3; the D is unclear. The V end lost 5 bases, the J end lost 2 bases, and 11 bases lay between the germline ends. Per germline, CDR1 MNHEY and CDR2 SMNVEV (reference sequence). This CDR3 comprises 14 residues. The CDR3 protein is CASSPRSVTDTQYF. The CDR3 coding sequence is TGTGCCAGCAGTCCCCGGAGCGTCACAGATACGCAGTATTTT.

The chain is built from TRBV2 and TRBJ2-3, with D unresolved. Germline V lookup: CDR1 SNHLY, CDR2 FYNNEI. Deletions cut 5 bases from V and 0 bases from J, with 18 bases between. This CDR3 comprises 17 residues. The CDR3 DNA reads as TGTGCCAGCAGTAAGGAAGGAGTAGCCCTGAGCACAGATACGCAGTATTTT. Translated: CASSKEGVALSTDTQYF.

This clone was seen a single time. V and J are TRBV25-1 and TRBJ2-3, with 11 bases aligning to TRBD2. The germline V gene encodes CDR1 MGHDK and CDR2 SYGVNS. V was clipped by 1 base and J by 1 base; unmatched bases: 7. CDR3 length: 18 residues. Here the CDR3 DNA reads TGTGCCAGCAGTGAATGGGGCCCGACTAGCGGGGGCACAGATACGCAGTATTTT. As protein: CASSEWGPTSGGTDTQYF.

The chain carries TRBV27 and TRBJ1-1; D not certain. This CDR3 is built from 14 residues. Per the germline V gene, CDR1 is MNHEY and CDR2 is SMNVEV (reference sequence). Trimming took 5 bases from V and 0 from J, leaving 10 bases between them. CDR3 in amino acids: CASSPLAMNTEAFF. CDR3 coding DNA: TGTGCCAGCAGTCCCCTCGCGATGAACACTGAAGCTTTCTTT.

J is TRBJ1-1 and V is TRBV5-1; the D gene is possibly TRBD1 (5 bases). Germline V gives CDR1 SGHRS, CDR2 YFSETQ. The V and J ends lost 5 bases and 1 base respectively, with 12 bases between them. The CDR3 runs 14 residues. The CDR3 nucleotides are TGCGCCAGCAGGCAGGGATCCCAGAACACTGAAGCTTTCTTT. It is translated as CASRQGSQNTEAFF.

This chain joins TRBV27 and TRBJ2-7; D unresolved. In germline, CDR1 is MNHEY, CDR2 SMNVEV (reference sequence). The CDR3 is 14 residues long. V lost 9 bases and J lost 6, with 21 bases in between. The CDR3 nucleotides read TGTGCCAGTCCCCCCGCCGCTTCTACCTCCGAGCAGTACTTC. It yields the protein CASPPAASTSEQYF.

V usage is TRBV30 and J usage is TRBJ1-1; TRBD1 might be the D (5 bases). The CDR3 is 12 residues long. Germline V lookup: CDR1 GTSNPN, CDR2 SVGIG (reference sequence). With 4 bases removed from V and 6 bases from J, the gap between germline ends came to 12 bases. The CDR3 sequence: CAWTDTGAEAFF. CDR3 bases: TGTGCCTGGACCGATACAGGCGCTGAAGCTTTCTTT.

The chain joins TRBV19 to TRBJ1-1, with no clear D. Germline assignment: CDR1 LNHDA and CDR2 SQIVND (reference sequence). There are 11 residues in the CDR3. V lost 3 bases to trimming and J lost 11 bases, with 10 bases between them. DNA of the CDR3: TGTGCCAGTAGTATTTTGAGTATGGCTTTCTTT. Translating gives CASSILSMAFF.

The chain links TRBV10-3 to TRBJ2-7, with D hard to call. V was pared by 9 bases and J by 5 bases, with 11 bases between. CDR3 length: 11 residues. The germline V gene has CDR1 ENHRY and CDR2 SYGVKD. The CDR3: CAIASRDEQYF. CDR3 bases: TGTGCCATAGCTTCACGGGACGAGCAGTACTTC.

The chain carries TRBV6-4 and TRBJ1-1; 9 bases line up with TRBD1. J lost 5 bases, V lost 5 bases, and 6 bases had no gene match. The CDR3 sequence is 14 residues long. Per the germline V gene, CDR1 is MRHNA and CDR2 is SNTAGT. The CDR3 loop reads CASSKNRGHTEAFF. CDR3 coding DNA: TGTGCCAGCAGTAAAAACAGGGGGCATACTGAAGCTTTCTTT.

The rearrangement uses TRBV5-4 and TRBJ2-5; D gene ambiguous. Looked up from germline, CDR1 is SGHNT and CDR2 is YYREEE (reference sequence). V lost 4 bases and J lost 2, with 12 bases in between. The CDR3 sequence is 14 residues long. CDR3 loop: CASSADKWQETQYF. The CDR3, as DNA: TGTGCCAGCAGCGCCGACAAGTGGCAAGAGACCCAGTACTTC.

The rearrangement links TRBV20-1 to TRBJ1-2; a weak D match, TRBD1 (5 bases). The germline V gene encodes CDR1 DFQATT and CDR2 SNEGSKA (reference sequence). Trimming shortened V by 8 bases and J by 6 bases, and 10 bases separated the two germline ends. CDR3 length equals 10 residues. In DNA form, the CDR3 reads TGCAGTCCTGACAGTCATGGCTACACCTTC. Its translation: CSPDSHGYTF.

The CDR3 sequence is CASKNGIQRGRETQYF. For the CDR3, the DNA is TGTGCCAGCAAAAATGGGATCCAGCGGGGTAGGGAGACCCAGTACTTC. The chain recombines TRBV28 with TRBJ2-5, with 7 nucleotides matching TRBD2. Trimming took 7 bases from V and 5 from J; bases not matched to a gene: 16. CDR3 length: 16 residues. Germline-derived CDR1 and CDR2 are MDHEN and SYDVKM.